Listed below are T cell receptor beta chains from one sample, sequenced in a study of blood T cell repertoires in COVID-19. Only in-frame clones appear in the TCRdb table, and some are missing; sequencing was by immunoSEQ multiplex PCR. Counted here are about 53,000 clones, more than 70% occurring once; the ten biggest clones make up roughly 10%. Sequenced input: peripheral blood. These receptors were taken from a man aged 65-85 years with active COVID-19. CDR3s include the opening cysteine and the closing phenylalanine or tryptophan. Each record gives: CDR3 protein, V gene, D gene, J gene. D genes are given only for firm matches.

cdr3_aa: CASSHPPGQGYEQYF
v_call: TRBV5-1
d_call: TRBD1
j_call: TRBJ2-7

cdr3_aa: CASLSQGGYGYTF
v_call: TRBV7-2
d_call: -
j_call: TRBJ1-2

cdr3_aa: CASSRPTGGGSPLHF
v_call: TRBV11-3
d_call: TRBD1
j_call: TRBJ1-6

cdr3_aa: CASSLVGLASYNEQFF
v_call: TRBV11-2
d_call: -
j_call: TRBJ2-1

cdr3_aa: CASSQDREVDYGYTF
v_call: TRBV4-3
d_call: -
j_call: TRBJ1-2

cdr3_aa: CASNMGTQNEKLFF
v_call: TRBV19
d_call: -
j_call: TRBJ1-4

cdr3_aa: CASRGQGATGGYTF
v_call: TRBV6-6
d_call: TRBD1
j_call: TRBJ1-2

cdr3_aa: CASLPGPSRENTIYF
v_call: TRBV6-5
d_call: -
j_call: TRBJ1-3

cdr3_aa: CASSPQGNQPQHF
v_call: TRBV18
d_call: -
j_call: TRBJ1-5

cdr3_aa: CASSQSSYEQYF
v_call: TRBV6-2/TRBV6-3
d_call: -
j_call: TRBJ2-7

cdr3_aa: CASSLYSGGQETQYF
v_call: TRBV7-2
d_call: -
j_call: TRBJ2-5

cdr3_aa: CASSLAGQGNRDEQYF
v_call: TRBV5-1
d_call: -
j_call: TRBJ2-7

cdr3_aa: CASSLLGRGPETQYF
v_call: TRBV5-6
d_call: TRBD1
j_call: TRBJ2-5

cdr3_aa: CASSPGQGMFGNQPQHF
v_call: TRBV7-8
d_call: TRBD1
j_call: TRBJ1-5

cdr3_aa: CASSYTGHYEQYF
v_call: TRBV6-2/TRBV6-3
d_call: -
j_call: TRBJ2-7

cdr3_aa: CASSVAWRNTDTQYF
v_call: TRBV9
d_call: -
j_call: TRBJ2-3

cdr3_aa: CASSLALGTGKQPQHF
v_call: TRBV7-9
d_call: TRBD1
j_call: TRBJ1-5

cdr3_aa: CASSLGRTERAGPLHF
v_call: TRBV13
d_call: -
j_call: TRBJ1-6

cdr3_aa: CASRQGLTEAFF
v_call: TRBV27
d_call: TRBD1
j_call: TRBJ1-1

cdr3_aa: CASSPGGGVDTEAFF
v_call: TRBV7-9
d_call: -
j_call: TRBJ1-1

cdr3_aa: CATSRSGGPRNEQFF
v_call: TRBV15
d_call: TRBD2
j_call: TRBJ2-1

cdr3_aa: CASSLGQNSYEQYF
v_call: TRBV5-4
d_call: -
j_call: TRBJ2-7

cdr3_aa: CASSLGTGYTGELFF
v_call: TRBV7-8
d_call: TRBD1
j_call: TRBJ2-2